This passage covers 6 T cell receptor beta chains from one sample sequenced in a study of shared clonotypes between healthy human individuals. The data were produced by immunoSEQ multiplex PCR, yet TCRdb's version contains in-frame clones alone and is incomplete. The table shows 470,000 or so clones, with over 70% occurring only once. Sequenced sample: PBMCs. These receptors all come from a woman aged 35 to 49 in good health. Some clones in this sample may be carry-over from other donors' samples.

The chain links TRBV5-6 to TRBJ2-7, with D perhaps being TRBD1 or TRBD2 (5 bases each). Trimming took off 4 bases at V and 2 bases at J, with 16 bases between the two ends. Looked up from germline, CDR1 is SGHDT and CDR2 is YYEEEE. The CDR3 loop spans 15 amino acids. The DNA for the CDR3 is TGTGCCAGCAGCCACAGCGGCCTGGGGGCCTACGAGCAGTACTTC. Its translation: CASSHSGLGAYEQYF.

About this clone itself: A read error is the likely source, as a far larger clone sits one nucleotide away. The sample carries other DNA sequences with the same CDR3. Here the CDR3 reads CASSLGAGSNTGELFF. In DNA, the CDR3 is TGTGCCAGTAGCTTGGGGGCGGGATCGAACACCGGGGAGCTGTTTTTT. The V gene is TRBV5-4, the J gene TRBJ2-2, with D possibly being TRBD1 or TRBD2 (6 bases each). Germline values: CDR1 SGHNT, CDR2 YYREEE (reference sequence). The CDR3 totals 16 residues.

This chain joins TRBV4-1 and TRBJ1-2; D not certain. This CDR3 is 15 amino acids long. The V and J ends lost 0 bases and 3 bases respectively, with 11 bases between them. CDR1 is MGHRA, CDR2 YSYEKL, per germline. The CDR3 DNA is TGCGCCAGCAGCCAAGATCCGCACGGGTACTATGGCTACACCTTC. Amino acid sequence: CASSQDPHGYYGYTF.

With regard to this clone: A far larger clone lies a single base away; this is likely a read error. J is TRBJ2-7 and V is TRBV29-1, with D tentatively TRBD1 (6 bases). Germline V gives CDR1 SQVTM, CDR2 ANQGSEA. V was pared by 5 bases and J by 6 bases, with 20 bases between. This CDR3 has 14 amino acids. The CDR3 is CSVTPGDRSIEQYF. The CDR3, as DNA: TGCAGCGTTACTCCAGGGGATAGGTCTATCGAGCAGTACTTC.

J is TRBJ2-6 and V is TRBV19, with TRBD1 as a possible D gene (5 bases). Germline V gene data show CDR1 as LNHDA and CDR2 as SQIVND (reference sequence). V lost 3 bases, J lost 0 bases, and 6 bases lay in between. The CDR3 length is 15 residues. DNA of the CDR3: TGTGCCAGTAGTATCGACAGCTCTGGGGCCAACGTCCTGACTTTC. It translates to CASSIDSSGANVLTF.

This sequence joins TRBV4-1 and TRBJ2-5; D may correspond to TRBD1 or TRBD2 (5 bases each). V lost 0 bases to trimming and J lost 2 bases, with 10 bases between them. CDR3 length: 15 amino acids. Germline values: CDR1 MGHRA, CDR2 YSYEKL. Here the CDR3 reads CASSQEVWGQETQYF. The CDR3 coding sequence is TGCGCCAGCAGCCAAGAGGTCTGGGGGCAAGAGACCCAGTACTTC.